The sequence of this T cell receptor beta chain was determined in a study of CD8+CD57+ T cells in acquired aplastic anemia. On the study more broadly: Sorted CD4+ plus CD8+ cells gave DNA averaging roughly 3.5 ug.

Note on this clonotype: Its antigen remains unidentified.

The germline V and J ends were trimmed by 7 bases and 5 bases, with 17 bases remaining between them. Germline V gene lookup returns CDR1 LNHDA and CDR2 SQIVND (reference sequence). This CDR3 is built from 14 residues. Study-wide points: Patients versus controls showed no significant CD8+ Simpson's diversity difference.

TCR beta VDJ and CDR3 profiling used genomic DNA as template. From the reads, TCRdb called clonotypes with MiXCR, one entry per CDR3 protein. Of roughly 180,000 distinct CDR3 sequences listed, 50% to 75% are singletons. The sequenced sample consisted of sorted CD4+, CD8+, or CD8+CD57+ T cells (not recorded which) from PBMCs. The sequence was obtained from a human donor with severe aplastic anemia or a healthy control (not recorded which). The rearrangement uses TRBV19 and TRBJ2-5, with D possibly matching TRBD2 (5 bases). CDR3 in DNA: TGTGCCAGTATGCGGGTCGGAGGTGGGGAGACCCAGTACTTC. Its protein product is CASMRVGGGETQYF.